These 2 T cell receptor beta chains originate from one sample sequenced in a study of beta chain features in type 1 diabetes. Every isolated RNA sample was fully reverse transcribed, so sequencing captured expressed TCRB transcripts. Here immunoSEQ multiplex PCR was the method, and the copy in TCRdb shows in-frame clones only, minus some. This table has under 450,000 clones, over 13% appearing once. Specimen: naive CD4+ T cells from blood. These receptors all come from a woman aged 18-30 years in good health.

This clone was counted a few times. This sequence joins TRBV27 and TRBJ1-1, with 7 positions matching TRBD1. The ends lost 2 bases at V and 0 bases at J; junction bases unmatched: 0. Per the germline V gene, CDR1 is MNHEY and CDR2 is SMNVEV (reference sequence). The CDR3 has 14 amino acids. DNA for the CDR3: TGTGCCAGCAGTTTAGACAGGGTGAACACTGAAGCTTTCTTT. It translates to CASSLDRVNTEAFF.

This chain connects TRBV15 to TRBJ1-4; maybe TRBD1 (6 bases). The CDR3 sequence is 13 residues long. Deletions cut 1 base from V and 14 bases from J, with 14 bases between. Germline V lookup: CDR1 LNHNV, CDR2 YYDKDF (reference sequence). The CDR3 loop is CATSRVGAGQLFF. The CDR3 DNA follows: TGTGCCACCAGCAGAGTAGGGGCTGGACAGCTGTTTTTT.